Below, 28 T cell receptor beta chains from the same sample are listed, as sequenced in a study of blood T cell repertoires in COVID-19. The repertoire was sequenced with immunoSEQ multiplex PCR; TCRdb's copy has only in-frame clones and lacks some. This table has tens of thousands of clones, 88% appearing once. Sequencing used peripheral blood. The receptors were sampled from a man aged 45 to 65 with active COVID-19.

The rearrangement links TRBV7-3 to TRBJ2-5; 8 bases are shared with TRBD1. V lost 5 bases, J lost 4 bases, and 9 bases stayed unmatched. The CDR3 loop spans 15 amino acids. Germline CDR1 is SGHTA and CDR2 is FQGTGA. CDR3 loop: CASSPKGGTGETQYF. The CDR3 bases are TGTGCCAGCAGCCCCAAGGGCGGGACAGGAGAGACCCAGTACTTC.

The V gene is TRBV7-9, the J gene TRBJ1-2; possible D gene TRBD1, 5 bases. CDR1 is SEHNR, CDR2 FQNEAQ, per germline (reference sequence). CDR3 length: 13 amino acids. Deletions cut 2 bases from V and 6 bases from J, with 10 bases between. The CDR3 sequence is CASSLTGENGYTF. CDR3 nucleotides: TGTGCCAGCAGCTTAACGGGGGAGAATGGCTACACCTTC.

This sequence joins TRBV7-2 and TRBJ1-2, with D possibly being TRBD1 (5 bases). Trimming took off 5 bases at V and 8 bases at J, with 15 bases between the two ends. The CDR3 loop spans 13 amino acids. Germline V lookup: CDR1 SGHTA, CDR2 FQGNSA. In DNA form, the CDR3 reads TGTGCCAGCAGCGAAAACGGGGGGATAGGCTACACCTTC. It translates to CASSENGGIGYTF.

V is TRBV27 and J is TRBJ2-3; possibly TRBD1 for D (5 bases). From germline, CDR1 is MNHEY and CDR2 SMNVEV (reference sequence). The V end lost 4 bases, the J end lost 5 bases, and 22 bases lay between the germline ends. CDR3 size: 17 residues. This CDR3 is CASSSPSDAGMGDTQYF. In nucleotides, the CDR3 is TGTGCCAGCAGTTCTCCCTCCGACGCAGGGATGGGAGATACGCAGTATTTT.

This chain connects TRBV13 to TRBJ2-7; 8 bases align to TRBD2. Per the germline V gene, CDR1 is PRHDT and CDR2 is FYEKMQ (reference sequence). The CDR3 consists of 14 residues. The V gene end was trimmed by 2 bases and the J gene end by 4 bases; junction bases not matched to a gene: 4. CDR3 nucleotide sequence: TGTGCCAGCAGCTTACCGCGGGAGGATTACGAGCAGTACTTC. Its protein product is CASSLPREDYEQYF.

V gene TRBV5-1 combines with J gene TRBJ2-3; the D is unclear. V was clipped by 0 bases and J by 0 bases, with 17 bases between them. The CDR3 totals 18 residues. The germline V gene has CDR1 SGHRS and CDR2 YFSETQ. The CDR3 spells CASSLDHGTSTSTDTQYF. DNA of the CDR3: TGCGCCAGCAGCTTGGACCACGGAACCTCGACTAGCACAGATACGCAGTATTTT.

The chain joins TRBV25-1 to TRBJ2-3; D is possibly TRBD2 (5 bases). V lost 6 bases, J lost 0 bases, and 19 bases lay in between. Per the germline V gene, CDR1 is MGHDK and CDR2 is SYGVNS. This CDR3 spans 17 amino acids. CDR3 sequence: CASSVLDWRASTDTQYF. In DNA, the CDR3 is TGTGCCAGCAGCGTCCTGGATTGGCGGGCTAGCACAGATACGCAGTATTTT.

The rearrangement links TRBV19 to TRBJ2-7, with 8 bases identical to TRBD2. V trimming: 2 bases; J trimming: 2 bases; junction bases outside the gene matches: 11. The germline V gene encodes CDR1 LNHDA and CDR2 SQIVND (reference sequence). The CDR3 runs to 17 residues. DNA for the CDR3: TGTGCCAGTAGTATATGGAGGGGCAGCGGGAGCACCTACGAGCAGTACTTC. It specifies CASSIWRGSGSTYEQYF.

The J gene is TRBJ1-2, the V gene TRBV5-8; D remains unclear. V dropped 4 bases and J dropped 6 bases, with 19 bases sitting between them. CDR1 is SGHTS and CDR2 is YDEGEE in the germline V gene. This CDR3 has 15 amino acids. The CDR3: CASSPDGFPEDGYTF. CDR3 DNA sequence: TGTGCCAGCAGCCCGGATGGGTTCCCAGAGGATGGCTACACCTTC.

The chain links TRBV27 to TRBJ1-4; D gene uncertain. The CDR3 length is 15 residues. Trimming cost V 3 bases and J 8 bases, with 16 bases left between them. Germline lookup yields CDR1 MNHEY and CDR2 SMNVEV (reference sequence). Here the CDR3 DNA reads TGTGCCAGCAGTTTCATAGGGTTTAGGAGGGAAAAACTGTTTTTT. Residues: CASSFIGFRREKLFF.

This clone turned up a few times. The J gene is TRBJ1-5, the V gene TRBV5-8, with D unresolved. V lost 0 bases and J 0 bases, leaving 7 bases between the germline ends. This CDR3 comprises 15 residues. Germline CDR1 and CDR2: SGHTS and YDEGEE. Written as DNA, the CDR3 is TGTGCCAGCAGCTTGGACCAGGATAGCAATCAGCCCCAGCATTTT. Translated: CASSLDQDSNQPQHF. Complete variable domain (other parts from reference TRBV5-8 and TRBJ1-5): EAGVTQSPTHLIKTRGQQATLRCSPISGHTSVYWYQQALGLGLQFLLWYDEGEERNRGNFPPRFSGRQFPNYSSELNVNALELEDSALYLCASSLDQDSNQPQHFGDGTRLSIL.

The gene calls are TRBV6-4 and TRBJ1-6; a possible D gene is TRBD1 (5 bases). Germline assignment: CDR1 MRHNA and CDR2 SNTAGT. V was shortened by 6 bases and J by 8 bases, with 14 bases between the two germline ends. This CDR3 spans 14 amino acids. The CDR3 reads CASRVGQGYSPLHF. DNA of the CDR3: TGTGCCAGCAGAGTCGGGCAGGGTTATTCACCCCTCCACTTT.

The chain is built from TRBV21-1 and TRBJ1-2. TRBV21-1 is noted as a pseudogene. There are 14 residues in the CDR3. For the CDR3, the DNA is TGTGCCAGCAGCAAAAGATCGGGTAACTATGGCTACACCTTC. Translation: CASSKRSGNYGYTF.

The chain joins TRBV21-1 to TRBJ2-1; TRBD1 reflects the table's D call only, with no check against the DNA. TRBV21-1 constitutes a pseudogene. CDR3 length: 15 amino acids. The DNA for the CDR3 is TGTGCCAGCAGCGACCCGGGACAGGGGCCGTGGGAGCAGTTCTTC. Its protein is CASSDPGQGPWEQFF.

CDR3 protein: CASSLGQGIGDEQFF. DNA for the CDR3: TGTGCCAGCAGTTTAGGACAGGGGATAGGTGATGAGCAGTTCTTC. The chain carries TRBV28 and TRBJ2-1, with 9 nucleotides matching TRBD1. V shed 2 bases, J shed 8 bases, and the junction held 7 bases outside the gene matches. The germline gives CDR1 MDHEN, CDR2 SYDVKM. CDR3 length: 15 amino acids.

This clone appeared a few times. This chain joins TRBV2 and TRBJ1-2; TRBD1 is a possible D gene (5 bases). V gave up 6 bases and J gave up 0 bases, with 11 bases separating them. CDR3 length: 14 amino acids. Germline loops: CDR1 SNHLY, CDR2 FYNNEI. The CDR3 loop reads CASRRDRSNYGYTF. CDR3 bases: TGTGCCAGCAGAAGAGACAGATCTAACTATGGCTACACCTTC.

The chain joins TRBV7-9 to TRBJ1-2; maybe TRBD1 (6 bases). Germline CDR1 is SEHNR and CDR2 is FQNEAQ (reference sequence). V lost 5 bases to trimming and J lost 1 base, with 11 bases between them. CDR3 length: 14 residues. CDR3 nucleotide sequence: TGTGCCAGCAGCCCATGGACAGATAACTATGGCTACACCTTC. As protein: CASSPWTDNYGYTF. The full variable domain, completed using reference TRBV7-9 and TRBJ1-2, is DTGVSQNPRHKITKRGQNVTFRCDPISEHNRLYWYRQTLGQGPEFLTYFQNEAQLEKSRLLSDRFSAERPKGSFSTLEIQRTEQGDSAMYLCASSPWTDNYGYTFGSGTRLTVV.

The rearrangement links TRBV11-2 to TRBJ2-2; 14 bases map to TRBD2. This CDR3 has 16 residues. Germline V gene lookup returns CDR1 SGHAT and CDR2 FQNNGV. With V trimmed by 6 bases and J by 6 bases, 6 bases remained unmatched. The CDR3 nucleotides read TGTGCCAGCAGGTTGACTAGCGGGGGGGCCGCCGGGGAGCTGTTTTTT. Its translation: CASRLTSGGAAGELFF.

This clone has a handful of counts. The chain combines TRBV9 with TRBJ1-5, with no clear D. Trimming pared 0 bases from V and 0 bases from J, leaving 10 bases between. Germline V lookup: CDR1 SGDLS, CDR2 YYNGEE. The CDR3 is 16 residues long. CDR3 coding DNA: TGTGCCAGCAGCGTAGGGAGGGTGTATAGCAATCAGCCCCAGCATTTT. Its protein product is CASSVGRVYSNQPQHF.

V is TRBV5-4 and J is TRBJ1-2; 10 bases fit TRBD1. V shed 0 bases and J 6 bases; nucleotides not matched to a gene: 8. From germline, CDR1 is SGHNT and CDR2 YYREEE (reference sequence). This CDR3 has 16 amino acids. This CDR3 reads CASSLDLGQGHHGYTF. The CDR3 DNA sequence: TGTGCCAGCAGCTTGGATCTGGGACAGGGGCATCATGGCTACACCTTC. Filled out from reference TRBV5-4 and TRBJ1-2, the complete variable domain reads ETGVTQSPTHLIKTRGQQVTLRCSSQSGHNTVSWYQQALGQGPQFIFQYYREEENGRGNFPPRFSGLQFPNYSSELNVNALELDDSALYLCASSLDLGQGHHGYTFGSGTRLTVV.

This CDR3 is CASSPQSVPSYEQYF. Written as DNA, the CDR3 is TGTGCCAGCTCACCACAAAGCGTTCCTTCCTACGAGCAGTACTTC. V and J are TRBV18 and TRBJ2-7; D remains unclear. Trimming shortened V by 1 base and J by 1 base, and 11 bases separated the two germline ends. The CDR3 has 15 amino acids. Germline loops: CDR1 KGHSH, CDR2 LQKENI.

The chain couples TRBV3-1 (or the pseudogene TRBV3-2) to TRBJ1-1; D remains unclear. The CDR3 contains 20 residues. V lost 0 bases and J lost 0, with 23 bases in between. Germline V gene data show CDR1 as LGHDT and CDR2 as YNNKEL (reference sequence). CDR3 sequence: CASSQDPGRPAFLMNTEAFF. The CDR3 nucleotides read TGTGCCAGCAGCCAAGATCCAGGCAGGCCGGCCTTTTTGATGAACACTGAAGCTTTCTTT.

The CDR3, as DNA: TGCGCCAGCAGCCAAGACGCTCGGGACAGAACCCCCTATGGCTACACCTTC. Translated: CASSQDARDRTPYGYTF. V usage is TRBV4-3 and J usage is TRBJ1-2, with 7 bases that match TRBD1. CDR1 and CDR2 from the germline V gene are LGHNA and YSLEER. V shed 0 bases, J shed 4 bases, and the junction held 11 bases outside the gene matches. The CDR3 length is 17 residues.

V gene TRBV29-1 combines with J gene TRBJ2-1; tentatively, D is TRBD1 (5 bases). Germline CDR1 and CDR2: SQVTM and ANQGSEA. V dropped 6 bases and J dropped 5 bases, with 17 bases sitting between them. This CDR3 region has 14 residues. CDR3 sequence (DNA): TGCAGCGTCCCCACAGGTACCCTCAACAATGAGCAGTTCTTC. Its translation is CSVPTGTLNNEQFF.

The chain uses TRBV28 and TRBJ2-1, with no clear D. The V gene lost 6 bases and the J gene lost 10 bases, with 10 bases spanning the gap. CDR3 length: 11 amino acids. Germline assignment: CDR1 MDHEN and CDR2 SYDVKM. The CDR3 bases are TGTGCCAGCAGCTCCTCCTTCGAGCAGTTCTTC. It translates to CASSSSFEQFF.

V and J are TRBV6-2 or TRBV6-3 and TRBJ2-7; 8 positions match TRBD1. The germline CDR1 and CDR2 sequences are MNHEY and SVGEGT. This CDR3 has 15 amino acids. With V trimmed by 6 bases and J by 0 bases, 7 bases remained unmatched. CDR3 residues: CASSSGQGLSYEQYF. The CDR3 DNA sequence: TGTGCCAGCAGCTCAGGACAGGGTCTCTCCTACGAGCAGTACTTC.

This clone was picked up one time. This chain links TRBV15 with TRBJ1-4, with a tentative D call TRBD1 (5 bases). The CDR3 runs to 16 residues. Trimming shortened V by 0 bases and J by 0 bases, and 8 bases separated the two germline ends. Germline lookup yields CDR1 LNHNV and CDR2 YYDKDF (reference sequence). The CDR3 sequence: CATSRDQGTTNEKLFF. The CDR3 DNA reads TGTGCCACCAGCAGAGACCAGGGTACAACTAATGAAAAACTGTTTTTT.

The chain couples TRBV5-6 to TRBJ1-5, with a tentative D call TRBD1 (5 bases). This CDR3 region has 15 residues. Germline V gene lookup returns CDR1 SGHDT and CDR2 YYEEEE. V was cut by 2 bases and J by 2 bases, with 11 bases left in between. The CDR3 nucleotides read TGTGCCAGCAGCTTACAAGGGGTTGGCAATCAGCCCCAGCATTTT. This encodes CASSLQGVGNQPQHF.